This is a list of T cell receptor beta chains from one sample in a study of cytomegalovirus exposure and HLA in healthy donors. This table comes from immunoSEQ multiplex PCR, and its TCRdb copy is limited to in-frame clones, with some not included. The table includes approximately 80,000 clones, around three fifths detected once. Sequenced: PBMCs. The source is a woman between 40 and 50 years old in good health and CMV-seropositive. Each CDR3 is given with its conserved first and last residue. D genes are given only for firm matches. Size tells how often a clone was seen (once, few, many) or the class of an expanded clone, and some rows leave it out.

NA	TRBV5-5	TRBJ1-2	few	TGTGCCAGCAGCTTGGTCGAGATTAACTATGGCTACACCTTC	CASSLVEINYGYTF
TRBD2	TRBV5-1	TRBJ2-7	NA	TGCGCCAGCAGCCAGGGACTAGGAAGCTCCTACGAGCAGTACTTC	CASSQGLGSSYEQYF
TRBD2	TRBV7-2	TRBJ2-1	NA	TGTGCCAGCAGCTTAACGGGAGGGTCCGCCGATGAGCAGTTCTTC	CASSLTGGSADEQFF
NA	TRBV30	TRBJ2-5	NA	TGTGCCTGGACAGGGTCCAGGGAGACCCAGTACTTC	CAWTGSRETQYF
NA	TRBV6-1	TRBJ1-2	NA	TGTGCCAGCAGCTTAACAGGCGGCCCAAGCGATGGCTACACCTTC	CASSLTGGPSDGYTF
TRBD2	TRBV4-3	TRBJ2-7	few	TGCGCCAGCAGCCTACGGCCTAGCGGGAGGGCCCACGAGCAGTACTTC	CASSLRPSGRAHEQYF
TRBD2	TRBV4-1	TRBJ2-5	NA	TGCGCCAGCAGCTCCGGGACTAGCTATGAGACCCAGTACTTC	CASSSGTSYETQYF
NA	TRBV19	TRBJ1-2	NA	TGTGCCAGTAGTCGCGGGGGCACCGACGGCAACTATGGCTACACCTTC	CASSRGGTDGNYGYTF
TRBD2	TRBV7-2	TRBJ2-1	once	TGTGCCAGCAGCTTAGTGGCTAGCGGGGGGGGGTTGGAGCAGTTCTTC	CASSLVASGGGLEQFF
NA	TRBV5-1	TRBJ2-1	few	TGCGCCAGCAGCCAGGGTACCCGCTCCTACAATGAGCAGTTCTTC	CASSQGTRSYNEQFF
NA	TRBV19	TRBJ1-1	NA	TGTGCCAGTAGTTTGCAGGGGATGGATGGTACTGAAGCTTTCTTT	CASSLQGMDGTEAFF
NA	TRBV7-9	TRBJ2-3	few	TGTGCCAGCAGCTTCGACGGCGGCAATTTGGATACGCAGTATTTT	CASSFDGGNLDTQYF
NA	TRBV6-1	TRBJ2-5	NA	TGTGCCAGCAGTGAGATTAGCGGAGATGAGACCCAGTACTTC	CASSEISGDETQYF
NA	TRBV27	TRBJ1-2	few	TGTGCCAGCAGCTCCGGCGGGTACTATGGCTACACCTTC	CASSSGGYYGYTF
NA	TRBV9	TRBJ1-2	NA	TGTGCCAGCAGCCCTAGACAGAGTTGGGATGGCTACACCTTC	CASSPRQSWDGYTF
TRBD1	TRBV5-1	TRBJ2-7	NA	TGCGCCAGCAGCTTGTTATTGGGACAGCGCTACGAGCAGTACTTC	CASSLLLGQRYEQYF
TRBD1	TRBV13	TRBJ1-3	few	TGTGCCAGCAGCACACGACAGGGGGGAAACACCATATATTTT	CASSTRQGGNTIYF
TRBD2	TRBV9	TRBJ2-7	NA	TGTGCCAGCAGCGTGACTAGCGGGAGCGAGCAGTACTTC	CASSVTSGSEQYF
NA	TRBV6-5	TRBJ2-1	NA	TGTGCCAGCAGTTACAGCATAAACAATGAGCAGTTCTTC	CASSYSINNEQFF
NA	TRBV19	TRBJ2-7	once	TGTGCCAGTAGTATCGGCGGGGGCTTATACGAGCAGTACTTC	CASSIGGGLYEQYF
TRBD1	TRBV7-2	TRBJ1-5	NA	TGTGCCAGCAGCTACAAGACAGGGGGCAGTCAGCCCCAGCATTTT	CASSYKTGGSQPQHF
NA	TRBV7-2	TRBJ2-5	NA	TGTGCCAGCAGCCCACGTTTGGCACAAGAGACCCAGTACTTC	CASSPRLAQETQYF
TRBD2	TRBV15	TRBJ2-1	few	TGTGCCACCAGCAGAGATCTGGTTAGCGGGAGTGGGTACAATGAGCAGTTCTTC	CATSRDLVSGSGYNEQFF
NA	TRBV30	TRBJ1-4	NA	TGTGCCTGGACCCAAGAGATTAATGAAAAACTGTTTTTT	CAWTQEINEKLFF
TRBD1	TRBV27	TRBJ1-1	few	TGTGCCAGCGAACTTTTCCGAACAGGGGTTAGGAACACTGAAGCTTTCTTT	CASELFRTGVRNTEAFF
NA	TRBV9	TRBJ1-3	few	TGTGCCAGCAGCACCCAGGGGATCTCTGGAAACACCATATATTTT	CASSTQGISGNTIYF
TRBD2	TRBV5-1	TRBJ2-2	NA	TGCGCCAGCAGCTTGGCTGCGGGAGTTTACACCGGGGAGCTGTTTTTT	CASSLAAGVYTGELFF
TRBD1	TRBV5-1	TRBJ2-3	NA	TGCGCCAGCAGCCGTCCCGGGACAGATCACACAGATACGCAGTATTTT	CASSRPGTDHTDTQYF
TRBD1	TRBV6-1	TRBJ2-5	NA	TGTGCCAGCAGTGAAAGGCTCGGACAGGGGGCGTGGGAGACCCAGTACTTC	CASSERLGQGAWETQYF
NA	TRBV30	TRBJ2-7	few	TGTGCCTGGAGTAATTTGGACAGCTACGAGCAGTACTTC	CAWSNLDSYEQYF
TRBD2	TRBV28	TRBJ2-1	few	TGTGCCAGCAGTGAGGCTAGCGGCAGCAATGAGCAGTTCTTC	CASSEASGSNEQFF
TRBD1	TRBV6-6	TRBJ2-3	NA	TGTGCCAGCAGATGGGGACAGGGGGCCGGAGATACGCAGTATTTT	CASRWGQGAGDTQYF
TRBD2	TRBV5-4	TRBJ2-7	NA	TGTGCCAGCAGCTTGGGAGGGAGGGTTGACGAGCAGTACTTC	CASSLGGRVDEQYF
NA	TRBV15	TRBJ2-7	few	TGTGCCACCAGCTCCAGGGACTCCGAGCAGTACTTC	CATSSRDSEQYF
TRBD1	TRBV27	TRBJ1-1	few	TGTGCCAGCAGTTCAGGGGACAGGGTGAGTCAGGAGAACACTGAAGCTTTCTTT	CASSSGDRVSQENTEAFF
TRBD1	TRBV27	TRBJ2-1	few	TGTGCCAGCAGTTTTGGGGGACAGGGGTTTGGTAATGAGCAGTTCTTC	CASSFGGQGFGNEQFF
TRBD2	TRBV5-4	TRBJ2-5	once	TGTGCCAGCAGCTTAGGGGGACTAGCGGGAGGATTGGGGGAGACCCAGTACTTC	CASSLGGLAGGLGETQYF
NA	TRBV5-1	TRBJ1-1	NA	TGCGCCAGCAGCTTGGACAGGGTGGGTAACACTGAAGCTTTCTTT	CASSLDRVGNTEAFF
NA	TRBV11-2	TRBJ2-7	few	TGTGCCAGCAGCTTGGACACGGACGAGCAGTACTTC	CASSLDTDEQYF
TRBD1	TRBV5-1	TRBJ2-5	NA	TGCGCCAGCAGCGACGGACAGGGGTCACAAGAGACCCAGTACTTC	CASSDGQGSQETQYF
NA	TRBV4-2	TRBJ2-2	few	TGTGCCAGCAGCCAAGACCTGGGGAGCCTGAACACCGGGGAGCTGTTTTTT	CASSQDLGSLNTGELFF
TRBD1	TRBV28	TRBJ1-1	NA	TGTGCCAGCAGTTCAGGGGGTGTCGACACTGAAGCTTTCTTT	CASSSGGVDTEAFF
TRBD1	TRBV7-2	TRBJ1-2	NA	TGTGCCAGCAGCAAAGGACAGGAGAACTATGGCTACACCTTC	CASSKGQENYGYTF
TRBD2	TRBV29-1	TRBJ2-3	NA	TGCAGCGCCGGGGGGTCTAGCGGGTTTTTCACAGATACGCAGTATTTT	CSAGGSSGFFTDTQYF
NA	TRBV6-6	TRBJ1-2	NA	TGTGCCAGCAGTCCTGACTGGGGCTACACCTTC	CASSPDWGYTF
TRBD2	TRBV11-2	TRBJ2-1	NA	TGTGCCAGCAGCCCTCTTGTGACTAGCGGGAGGATGGGGGCCAATGAGCAGTTCTTC	CASSPLVTSGRMGANEQFF
NA	TRBV28	TRBJ2-7	NA	TGTGCCAGCAGTTTCCCGGGGCTCGGAGGGTACGAGCAGTACTTC	CASSFPGLGGYEQYF
NA	TRBV5-1	TRBJ2-1	NA	TGCGCCAGCAGCTTGGATGCGGGCGATTCCTACAATGAGCAGTTCTTC	CASSLDAGDSYNEQFF
TRBD2	TRBV7-6	TRBJ2-2	NA	TGTGCCAGCAGCGAACCGACCGGGGGACTAAACACCGGGGAGCTGTTTTTT	CASSEPTGGLNTGELFF
NA	TRBV7-7	TRBJ2-1	NA	TGTGCCAGCAGCCTCCGAGTTGGCAATGAGCAGTTCTTC	CASSLRVGNEQFF
NA	TRBV11-2	TRBJ2-7	NA	TGTGCCAGCAAGCTAGAGACGGCTGCCTACGAGCAGTACTTC	CASKLETAAYEQYF
NA	TRBV4-1	TRBJ2-1	NA	TGCGCCAGCAGCCAAGAAGGAGAAGCTAGCTCCTACAATGAGCAGTTCTTC	CASSQEGEASSYNEQFF
NA	TRBV18	TRBJ2-7	NA	TGTGCCAGCTCACCACTGAGTAGCTCCTACGAGCAGTACTTC	CASSPLSSSYEQYF